Shown below are 18 T cell receptor beta chains from a single sample sequenced in a study of CD8 T cells in ankylosing spondylitis. TCRdb ran MiXCR on the 5' RACE reads and lists one entry per CDR3 protein. Seen here are 290,000 or so distinct CDR3 sequences, about 20% observed once, and the top ten hold roughly 3.6%. Sequenced material: blood, either unsorted or a sorted T cell fraction (not recorded which). These receptors were collected from a female donor with ankylosing spondylitis or in good health (not recorded which).

This clonotype turned up a few times. This chain joins TRBV6-1 and TRBJ2-7; 12 bases line up with TRBD2. This CDR3 spans 15 amino acids. CDR1 MNHNS and CDR2 SASEGT come from the germline V gene. The J segment lost 2 bases and the V segment lost 6 bases, leaving 5 bases of the junction unmatched. The CDR3 coding sequence is TGTGCCAGCAGCAAGACTAGCGGGGGCCCCTACGAGCAGTACTTC. It specifies CASSKTSGGPYEQYF.

In regard to this clonotype: A much larger clone is a single base away; this may be a read error. The chain joins TRBV11-1 to TRBJ2-7, with unresolved D. The CDR3 loop spans 14 amino acids. The germline gives CDR1 SGHAT, CDR2 FQDESV (reference sequence). Trimming removed 6 bases at V and 2 bases at J, with 14 bases between. The DNA for the CDR3 is TGTGCCAGCAGACCGCGCACGGCTACCTACGAGCAGTACTTC. It is translated as CASRPRTATYEQYF.

This clonotype was recorded a few times. The genes are TRBV7-8 and TRBJ1-6; 8 bases match TRBD1. The germline CDR1 and CDR2 sequences are SGHVS and FQNEAQ. CDR3 size: 15 residues. V was clipped by 6 bases and J by 6 bases; unmatched bases: 7. In DNA form, the CDR3 reads TGTGCCAGCAGTCCTACAGGGGGTACTAATTCACCCCTCCACTTT. This gives the protein CASSPTGGTNSPLHF.

This clonotype was seen at least ten times. The rearrangement uses TRBV29-1 and TRBJ2-1, with D possibly matching TRBD2 (6 bases). V was pared by 7 bases and J by 6 bases, with 19 bases between. The germline V gene has CDR1 SQVTM and CDR2 ANQGSEA. There are 14 residues in the CDR3. The CDR3 DNA reads as TGCAGCGCAAATCCTAGCGTTGGACTCAATGAGCAGTTCTTC. Its protein is CSANPSVGLNEQFF.

This clonotype was observed a handful of times. The J gene is TRBJ2-5, the V gene TRBV29-1; the D gene is possibly TRBD1 (5 bases). Trimming left V 1 base short and J 1 base short, with 13 bases between. The CDR3 extends over 15 amino acids. Germline V gene data show CDR1 as SQVTM and CDR2 as ANQGSEA. The CDR3 region is CSVEAGRALQETQYF. The CDR3 DNA follows: TGCAGCGTTGAAGCGGGCAGGGCCCTCCAAGAGACCCAGTACTTC.

This clonotype was detected a few times. The J gene is TRBJ1-5, the V gene TRBV6-1, with 9 bases that match TRBD1. Trimming took 6 bases from V and 2 from J; bases not matched to a gene: 5. The V gene's germline CDR1 is MNHNS and CDR2 SASEGT. This CDR3 is built from 15 residues. As DNA, the CDR3 is TGTGCCAGCAGGGGTCGGGACAGGGGCAATCAGCCCCAGCATTTT. Its protein product is CASRGRDRGNQPQHF.

The rearrangement uses TRBV7-2 and TRBJ2-7, with D possibly called TRBD1 or TRBD2 (6 bases each). The germline gives CDR1 SGHTA, CDR2 FQGNSA. The CDR3 covers 14 residues. Trimming shortened V by 5 bases and J by 6 bases, and 17 bases separated the two germline ends. The CDR3 here is CASSTTGAEGEQYF. CDR3 coding DNA: TGTGCCAGCAGCACAACGGGGGCAGAGGGCGAGCAGTACTTC.

The chain joins TRBV7-8 to TRBJ1-5; unclear D gene. Germline V CDR1 and CDR2: SGHVS, FQNEAQ. The CDR3 sequence is 12 residues long. The germline V and J ends were trimmed by 1 base and 8 bases, with 6 bases remaining between them. The CDR3 spells CASSLGVEPQHF. CDR3 sequence (DNA): TGTGCCAGCAGCTTAGGTGTGGAGCCCCAGCATTTT.

This clonotype was picked up a small number of times. V is TRBV6-5 and J is TRBJ2-1; 9 nucleotides line up with TRBD1. Trimming took 2 bases from V and 9 from J; bases not matched to a gene: 5. This CDR3 is built from 14 residues. Germline CDR1 MNHEY, CDR2 SVGAGI. CDR3 coding DNA: TGTGCCAGCAGTTACAGAACAGGGGGCGGTGAGCAGTTCTTC. This translates into CASSYRTGGGEQFF.

This clonotype was detected only once. The chain recombines TRBV5-5 with TRBJ2-3; D is unresolved. CDR1 and CDR2 from the germline V gene are SGHKS and YYEKEE (reference sequence). This CDR3 has 15 residues. V dropped 0 bases and J dropped 2 bases, with 10 bases sitting between them. The DNA of the CDR3 is TGTGCCAGCAGCTTGGGGTTGGAGTCCACAGATACGCAGTATTTT. It specifies CASSLGLESTDTQYF. The entire variable domain, with the rest obtained from reference TRBV5-5 and TRBJ2-3, is as follows: DAGVTQSPTHLIKTRGQQVTLRCSPISGHKSVSWYQQVLGQGPQFIFQYYEKEERGRGNFPDRFSARQFPNYSSELNVNALLLGDSALYLCASSLGLESTDTQYFGPGTRLTVL.

This clonotype was counted many times. The V call is TRBV2, the J call TRBJ1-5; tentatively, D is TRBD1 (6 bases). Trimming shortened V by 7 bases and J by 2 bases, and 15 bases separated the two germline ends. Germline V gene sequence: CDR1 SNHLY, CDR2 FYNNEI. The CDR3 is made up of 15 amino acids. The CDR3 nucleotides are TGTGCCAGCACCAGTCGCAGGGGAGGCAATCAGCCCCAGCATTTT. This codes for CASTSRRGGNQPQHF.

This sequence joins TRBV12-3 or TRBV12-4 and TRBJ1-1; 7 bases map to TRBD1. Unmatched junction bases numbered 5, after V lost 6 bases and J lost 1 base. The CDR3 sequence is 14 residues long. The DNA of the CDR3 is TGTGCCAGCAGCCCTGACAGGGAGAACACTGAAGCTTTCTTT. As protein: CASSPDRENTEAFF.

For this clonotype: This may come from a read error, since a much larger clone is one base off. The V call is TRBV12-3 or TRBV12-4, the J call TRBJ1-2, with 7 nucleotides matching TRBD1. The CDR3 is 14 residues long. V lost 9 bases and J lost 2; bases outside the gene matches: 9. The CDR3 loop reads CARSPTGTNYGYTF. The CDR3 region has the DNA TGTGCCAGGAGTCCGACAGGGACCAACTATGGCTACACCTTC.

This clonotype has more than one count but fewer than ten. This chain links TRBV18 with TRBJ1-3, with D uncertain. This CDR3 comprises 15 residues. CDR1 is KGHSH and CDR2 is LQKENI in the germline V gene. The V end was cut by 5 bases, the J end by 0 bases, with 11 bases between. CDR3: CASSSDGLSGNTIYF. In DNA form, the CDR3 reads TGTGCCAGCTCATCCGACGGCCTCTCTGGAAACACCATATATTTT.

The chain couples TRBV5-1 to TRBJ2-2; D may be TRBD1 or TRBD2 (7 bases each). Trimming pared 4 bases from V and 5 bases from J, leaving 15 bases between. The CDR3 extends over 15 amino acids. Looked up from germline, CDR1 is SGHRS and CDR2 is YFSETQ. The CDR3 loop is CASSLGTAGTGELFF. The CDR3 nucleotides are TGCGCCAGCAGCCTCGGGACAGCGGGAACCGGGGAGCTGTTTTTT.

The sample holds many counts of this clonotype. CDR3 residues: CASSVFRDRAEQYF. CDR3 in DNA: TGTGCCAGCAGCGTTTTCCGGGACAGGGCCGAGCAGTACTTC. V gene TRBV11-2 combines with J gene TRBJ2-7, with 9 bases fitting TRBD1. The trim removed 5 bases at V and 6 bases at J, leaving 8 bases unmatched. The CDR3 is 14 residues long. Germline lookup yields CDR1 SGHAT and CDR2 FQNNGV.

This clonotype was seen a handful of times. The CDR3 DNA reads as TGCAGTGCTAGAAGGGGCGGTCAGCCCCAGCATTTT. This codes for CSARRGGQPQHF. The V gene is TRBV20-1, the J gene TRBJ1-5, with D perhaps TRBD1 (5 bases). With 2 bases removed from V and 6 bases from J, the gap between germline ends came to 8 bases. Germline lookup yields CDR1 DFQATT and CDR2 SNEGSKA (reference sequence). This CDR3 has 12 residues.

V and J are TRBV24-1 and TRBJ1-5; D not certain. Per the germline V gene, CDR1 is KGHDR and CDR2 is SFDVKD. V lost 6 bases, J lost 4 bases, and 12 bases lay in between. This CDR3 is 14 amino acids long. The CDR3, as DNA: TGTGCCACCAGTCATCCGGGATCAAATCAGCCCCAGCATTTT. It specifies CATSHPGSNQPQHF.